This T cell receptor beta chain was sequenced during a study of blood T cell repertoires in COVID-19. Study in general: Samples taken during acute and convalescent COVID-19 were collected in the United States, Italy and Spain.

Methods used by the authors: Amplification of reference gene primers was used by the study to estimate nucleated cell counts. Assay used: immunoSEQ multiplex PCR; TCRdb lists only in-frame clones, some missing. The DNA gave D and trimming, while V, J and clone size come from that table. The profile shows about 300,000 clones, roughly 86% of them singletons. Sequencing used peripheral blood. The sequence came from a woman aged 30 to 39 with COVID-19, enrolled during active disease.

The CDR3 is CASSQVQTGVVIAEAFF. The CDR3 DNA follows: TGTGCCAGCAGCCAAGTCCAGACGGGGGTTGTAATCGCTGAAGCTTTCTTT. The chain links TRBV4-2 to TRBJ1-1; TRBD1 might be the D (5 bases). Trimming took 1 base from V and 6 from J, leaving 21 bases between them. The CDR3 runs to 17 residues. Looked up from germline, CDR1 is LGHNA and CDR2 is YNFKEQ.